This T cell receptor (beta chain) emerged from a study of T cells after yellow fever vaccination. This clonotype was observed a few times. V gave up 4 bases and J gave up 0 bases, with 10 bases separating them. This CDR3 spans 14 amino acids. Germline-derived CDR1 and CDR2 are SGHRS and YFSETQ. TCRdb redid the calling of the 5' RACE reads with MiXCR, one entry per CDR3 protein. The sample gives about 320,000 distinct CDR3 sequences, roughly 10% of which show up once; approximately 3.3% is in the top ten. This chain links TRBV5-1 with TRBJ2-5; D is possibly TRBD2 (6 bases). The clonotype originates from a man between 18 and 35 years old who received the YFV17D yellow fever vaccine. The source was CD4+ T cells sorted from PBMCs, collected 45 days after the yellow fever booster vaccination. Here the CDR3 DNA reads TGCGCCAGCAGCCGGGGCGGGGACCAAGAGACCCAGTACTTC. As protein: CASSRGGDQETQYF.